The 18 T cell receptor beta chains below all came from one sample that was sequenced in a study of PD-1 blockade in classical Hodgkin lymphoma (dated by TCRdb to about 2020). Explained via the paper, the time point label denotes: cycle 2 day 1 (C2D1) of nivolumab. All trial patients had relapsed after autologous stem cell transplantation, with cohorts A, B and C differing in prior brentuximab vedotin exposure. The library was prepared using the immunoSEQ multiplex PCR assay. Drawn from immuneACCESS, this table holds only the in-frame rearrangements with V and J called that TCRdb kept. Clones are partly lost; checked studies trace under half to an unresolved V gene and leave the rest unexplained. The sample yields about 94,000 clones; approximately 89% were counted once. Around a tenth of the sample lies in the top ten. The material sequenced was peripheral blood mononuclear cells (PBMCs), taken before the second cycle of nivolumab. The receptor source for this set is a human donor with classical Hodgkin lymphoma.

This chain joins TRBV19 and TRBJ2-7, with 10 bases aligning to TRBD1. There are 15 residues in the CDR3. V shed 5 bases, J shed 0 bases, and the junction held 4 bases outside the gene matches. The germline CDR1 and CDR2 sequences are LNHDA and SQIVND (reference sequence). CDR3 region: CASSPTGGSSYEQYF. The CDR3 DNA is TGTGCCAGTAGTCCGACAGGGGGCTCCTCCTACGAGCAGTACTTC.

Of note for this clone: A junction boundary mismatches the germline segment, possibly from a read error. V and J are TRBV7-7 and TRBJ2-2; TRBD2 is a possible D gene (5 bases). The CDR3 length is 16 residues. Germline V gene data show CDR1 as SSHAT and CDR2 as FNYEAQ (reference sequence). The CDR3 reads CASSDPLGSSTGELFF. DNA of the CDR3: TGTGCTAGCAGCGACCCCCTTGGGAGTAGCACCGGGGAGCTGTTTTTT.

The gene calls are TRBV7-7 and TRBJ2-1, with TRBD2 identical over 10 bases. The CDR3 contains 18 residues. J gave up 0 bases and V 5 bases, and 10 bases lay outside the gene matches. Germline loops: CDR1 SSHAT, CDR2 FNYEAQ (reference sequence). CDR3 loop: CASSPWGSGRSSYNEQFF. The CDR3 nucleotides are TGTGCCAGCAGCCCCTGGGGTAGCGGGAGGAGCTCCTACAATGAGCAGTTCTTC.

The chain has TRBV6-6 and TRBJ1-4; weak D call: TRBD1 (5 bases). V gave up 6 bases and J gave up 0 bases, with 14 bases separating them. This CDR3 is 16 amino acids long. Per germline, CDR1 MNHNY and CDR2 SVGAGI (reference sequence). Here the CDR3 DNA reads TGTGCCAGCAGCTTCCTGCAGGGTGCAACTAATGAAAAACTGTTTTTT. This gives the protein CASSFLQGATNEKLFF.

This clone occurred once. The rearrangement joins TRBV4-1 to TRBJ2-5, with D perhaps TRBD1 (5 bases). Germline CDR1 reads MGHRA; CDR2 reads YSYEKL. With 5 bases removed from V and 2 bases from J, the gap between germline ends came to 15 bases. The CDR3 length is 15 residues. The CDR3 region has the DNA TGCGCCAGCAGCTGGGGCGCCGGACGTCAAGAGACCCAGTACTTC. Its protein product is CASSWGAGRQETQYF.

This clone came up a few times. The V and J genes are TRBV27 and TRBJ1-2, with D unclear. This CDR3 contains 16 residues. V lost 4 bases and J lost 1, with 16 bases in between. Germline assignment: CDR1 MNHEY and CDR2 SMNVEV (reference sequence). The CDR3 protein is CASSSRHGLDNYGYTF. In nucleotides, the CDR3 is TGTGCCAGCAGTTCCCGACACGGTTTGGATAACTATGGCTACACCTTC.

The chain joins TRBV6-1 to TRBJ1-2; D uncertain. There are 11 residues in the CDR3. Deletions cut 7 bases from V and 8 bases from J, with 11 bases between. Germline V gene data show CDR1 as MNHNS and CDR2 as SASEGT. Here the CDR3 DNA reads TGTGCCAGCAAACGATCGGGAGGCTACACCTTC. As protein: CASKRSGGYTF.

The chain carries TRBV7-8 and TRBJ1-2, with 7 bases identical to TRBD1. Germline V gene lookup returns CDR1 SGHVS and CDR2 FQNEAQ. The V segment lost 5 bases and the J segment 4 bases; nucleotides outside the gene matches: 10. The CDR3 is 15 residues long. CDR3 amino acids: CASSTKTGITYGYTF. The CDR3 DNA is TGTGCCAGCAGCACCAAGACAGGGATTACCTATGGCTACACCTTC.

The chain combines TRBV28 with TRBJ2-1; no clear D gene. Germline values: CDR1 MDHEN, CDR2 SYDVKM. CDR3 length: 14 residues. Trimming cost V 5 bases and J 4 bases, with 12 bases left between them. DNA of the CDR3: TGTGCCAGCAGTCTGCCGACACTGTACAATGAGCAGTTCTTC. Translated: CASSLPTLYNEQFF. The whole variable domain, filled in from reference TRBV28 and TRBJ2-1, reads DVKVTQSSRYLVKRTGEKVFLECVQDMDHENMFWYRQDPGLGLRLIYFSYDVKMKEKGDIPEGYSVSREKKERFSLILESASTNQTSMYLCASSLPTLYNEQFFGPGTRLTVL.

The chain uses TRBV10-3 and TRBJ1-1; weak D call: TRBD1 (5 bases). Trimming removed 10 bases from V and 2 bases from J, with 17 bases in between. CDR1 ENHRY and CDR2 SYGVKD come from the germline V gene. The CDR3 is made up of 14 amino acids. The CDR3 loop is CATFSTEANTEAFF. The CDR3 nucleotides read TGTGCCACCTTTTCGACAGAGGCTAACACTGAAGCTTTCTTT.

The V gene is TRBV11-2, the J gene TRBJ1-1; weak D call: TRBD1 (5 bases). Germline values: CDR1 SGHAT, CDR2 FQNNGV. Trimming stripped 4 bases from V and 0 bases from J, with 9 bases between. The CDR3 has 14 amino acids. Here the CDR3 DNA reads TGTGCCAGCAGCTGGGGCCCCGTGAACACTGAAGCTTTCTTT. It translates to CASSWGPVNTEAFF.

The chain has TRBV6-1 and TRBJ2-5; D uncertain. The CDR3 loop spans 17 amino acids. V was shortened by 4 bases and J by 1 base, with 19 bases between the two germline ends. Germline CDR1 is MNHNS and CDR2 is SASEGT. CDR3 sequence (DNA): TGTGCCAGCAGTGCTCCGGCTCTTTCCGTCCCCCAAGAGACCCAGTACTTC. Its translation is CASSAPALSVPQETQYF.

J is TRBJ1-5 and V is TRBV19; D gene unclear. The germline V gene has CDR1 LNHDA and CDR2 SQIVND (reference sequence). V lost 5 bases, J lost 2 bases, and 13 bases lay in between. The CDR3 consists of 15 residues. CDR3 region: CASSRYGDGNQPQHF. Here the CDR3 DNA reads TGTGCCAGTAGTCGTTACGGGGATGGCAATCAGCCCCAGCATTTT. Full variable domain (missing parts from reference TRBV19 and TRBJ1-5): DGGITQSPKYLFRKEGQNVTLSCEQNLNHDAMYWYRQDPGQGLRLIYYSQIVNDFQKGDIAEGYSVSREKKESFPLTVTSAQKNPTAFYLCASSRYGDGNQPQHFGDGTRLSIL.

This CDR3 reads CASSYRMDRLNEQYF. The CDR3 DNA follows: TGTGCCAGCAGTTACAGGATGGACAGGCTGAACGAGCAGTACTTC. The J gene is TRBJ2-7, the V gene TRBV6-6; 7 bases fit TRBD1. Germline V CDR1 and CDR2: MNHNY, SVGAGI (reference sequence). The CDR3 runs 15 residues. V lost 2 bases, J lost 5 bases, and 9 bases stayed unmatched.

Remarks on this clone: Relative to the germline gene, one junction end is altered; a read error may explain this. The rearrangement joins TRBV28 to TRBJ2-7; a possible D gene is TRBD1 (6 bases). This CDR3 contains 11 residues. In germline, CDR1 is MDHEN, CDR2 SYDVKM. The CDR3 region is CASSNHRDQLF. CDR3 sequence (DNA): TGTGCCAGCAGCAACCACAGGGACCAACTATTC.

This chain joins TRBV5-1 and TRBJ2-1; the match to TRBD2 covers 7 bases. With V trimmed by 0 bases and J by 9 bases, 6 bases remained unmatched. Germline V CDR1 and CDR2: SGHRS, YFSETQ. This CDR3 region has 14 residues. This CDR3 reads CASSLAGRESEQFF. The CDR3, as DNA: TGCGCCAGCAGCTTGGCCGGGCGGGAGAGTGAGCAGTTCTTC.

The CDR3 DNA reads as TGTGCCAGCAGTTTATTAGGGGCTGGGGCCAACGTCCTGACTTTC. Its translation: CASSLLGAGANVLTF. V is TRBV27 and J is TRBJ2-6; D perhaps matches TRBD1 (5 bases). The CDR3 loop spans 15 amino acids. With 1 base removed from V and 2 bases from J, the gap between germline ends came to 6 bases. The germline CDR1 and CDR2 sequences are MNHEY and SMNVEV (reference sequence).

The rearrangement joins TRBV7-2 to TRBJ1-1; 8 positions agree with TRBD1. Germline-derived CDR1 and CDR2 are SGHTA and FQGNSA. The CDR3 has 12 amino acids. The V and J ends lost 6 bases and 8 bases, in that order; junction bases with no gene match: 5. Here the CDR3 reads CASRKDRGEAFF. DNA for the CDR3: TGTGCCAGCAGGAAAGACAGGGGCGAAGCTTTCTTT.